This T cell receptor beta chain was profiled in a study of T cells in Graves' hyperthyroidism and ophthalmopathy. This CDR3 has 15 amino acids. Germline assignment: CDR1 SNHLY and CDR2 FYNNEI. The J segment lost 7 bases and the V segment lost 7 bases, leaving 7 bases of the junction unmatched. Researchers defined stable Graves' hyperthyroidism as no ophthalmopathy progression within 18 months. Amplification of TCR beta CDR3 regions used RNA as the template. The HTBI set primed first-round TCR CDR3 RT-PCR. In TCRdb, the multiplex PCR reads were re-called with MiXCR into one record per CDR3 protein. The data show some 800,000 distinct CDR3 sequences, 38% seen once. This clonotype has a count of ten or more.

Material for sequencing was blood. The receptor comes from a man aged 18 to 30 with Graves' hyperthyroidism. V usage is TRBV2 and J usage is TRBJ1-6; 10 bases fit TRBD1. The CDR3 region has the DNA TGTGCCAGCACCACGACAGGGGGCGAGAATTCACCCCTCCACTTT. This sequence encodes CASTTTGGENSPLHF.